This T cell receptor (beta chain) was found in a study of PD-1 blockade in classical Hodgkin lymphoma. General study points: While CD8+ TCR diversity did not rise significantly by C4D1, CD4+ TCR diversity did. Those starting nivolumab under 1 year post-ASCT were excluded.

Remarks on this clone: Its antigen remains unidentified.

Every one of the patients relapsed after autologous stem cell transplantation (brentuximab vedotin exposure was variable). This CDR3 is 14 amino acids long. V lost 3 bases, J lost 5 bases, and 10 bases lay in between. Germline V gene data show CDR1 as KGHSH and CDR2 as LQKENI. Some clones are missing from TCRdb's copy, which holds only in-frame ones; the method was immunoSEQ multiplex PCR. The sample shows 25,000 to 35,000 clones, around 70% of them seen only once. V usage is TRBV18 and J usage is TRBJ2-2, with a weak D call TRBD2 (6 bases). The sequence came from a human donor with classical Hodgkin lymphoma. Sequences were derived from peripheral blood mononuclear cells (PBMCs), sampled before the second cycle of nivolumab. CDR3 DNA sequence: TGTGCCAGCTCACCGAGGACTATTACCGGGGAGCTGTTTTTT. It codes for CASSPRTITGELFF.